This T cell receptor beta chain was identified during a study of PD-L1 blockade in urothelial cancer. The wider study: Samples came from 3 weeks, at the second dose, and 6 weeks into treatment. The study recovered a median of approximately 150,000 T cells per blood sample.

This clone was detected only a few times. Sequencing was performed with immunoSEQ multiplex PCR; in TCRdb, only in-frame clones are kept and a portion is missing. The repertoire includes about 42,000 clones, roughly four fifths of them detected once, and under 3% sits in the top ten. Sample contribution per patient ranged from 1 to 8, covering pretreatment and on-treatment. The clonotype comes from a man between 65 and 85 years old with urothelial cancer. Here the sequenced sample was PBMCs, taken around atezolizumab (anti-PD-L1) treatment.

The CDR3 DNA follows: TGTGCCAGTAGTATGGAGGATGTGCAGCCCCAGCATTTT. Amino acids: CASSMEDVQPQHF. The chain employs TRBV19 and TRBJ1-5; no definite D call. The CDR3 loop spans 13 amino acids. Germline values: CDR1 LNHDA, CDR2 SQIVND (reference sequence). Trimming stripped 3 bases from V and 7 bases from J, with 10 bases between.